This TCR beta chain was sequenced for a study of blood T cell repertoires in COVID-19. Study summary: Acute and convalescent COVID-19 samples came from the United States, Italy and Spain. PBMCs, B-cell-depleted T cells, or T cells provided the cDNA or gDNA that made up the material.

Germline V gene sequence: CDR1 SNHLY, CDR2 FYNNEI. The CDR3 spans 13 residues. Trimming removed 6 bases at V and 4 bases at J, with 12 bases between. Authors' methods: Amplified reference gene primers provided the basis for estimating nucleated cell counts. The protocol was immunoSEQ multiplex PCR, while the TCRdb copy is restricted to in-frame clones and leaves out a portion. That table gives V, J and clone size, and the DNA gave D and trimming. The data show under 250,000 clones, with 83% seen just once and just over 2.5% held by the top ten. The V and J genes are TRBV2 and TRBJ1-2, with D tentatively TRBD1 (6 bases). Sample: peripheral blood. The source of this sequence is a woman between 65 and 79 years old with active or convalescent COVID-19. CDR3 sequence (DNA): TGTGCCAGCAGGGAAACAGGGAGCTATGGCTACACCTTC. It translates to CASRETGSYGYTF.